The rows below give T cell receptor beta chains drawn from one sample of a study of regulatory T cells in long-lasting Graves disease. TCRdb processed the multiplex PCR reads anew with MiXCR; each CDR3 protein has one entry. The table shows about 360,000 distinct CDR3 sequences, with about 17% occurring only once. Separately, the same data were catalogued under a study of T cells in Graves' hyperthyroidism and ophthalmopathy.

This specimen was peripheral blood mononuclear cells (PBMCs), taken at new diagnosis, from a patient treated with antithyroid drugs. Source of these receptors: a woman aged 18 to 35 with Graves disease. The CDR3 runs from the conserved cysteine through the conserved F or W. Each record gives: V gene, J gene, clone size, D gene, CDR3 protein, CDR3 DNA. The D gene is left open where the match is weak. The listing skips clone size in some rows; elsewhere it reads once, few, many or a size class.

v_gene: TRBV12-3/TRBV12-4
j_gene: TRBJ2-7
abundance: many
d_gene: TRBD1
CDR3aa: CASSQTGGAGEQYF
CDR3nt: TGTGCCAGCAGCCAAACAGGGGGCGCGGGTGAGCAGTACTTC

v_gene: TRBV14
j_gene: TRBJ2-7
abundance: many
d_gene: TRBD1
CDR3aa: CASSQARGREQYF
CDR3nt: TGTGCCAGCAGCCAAGCCAGGGGGCGCGAGCAGTACTTC

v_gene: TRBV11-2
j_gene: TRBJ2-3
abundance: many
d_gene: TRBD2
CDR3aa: CASSSGLAGGMILDTQYF
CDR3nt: TGTGCCAGCAGCTCGGGACTAGCGGGAGGCATGATATTGGATACGCAGTATTTT

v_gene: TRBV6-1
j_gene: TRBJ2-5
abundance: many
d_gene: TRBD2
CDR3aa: CASSELAGVQETQYF
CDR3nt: TGTGCCAGCAGTGAACTAGCGGGAGTTCAAGAGACCCAGTACTTC

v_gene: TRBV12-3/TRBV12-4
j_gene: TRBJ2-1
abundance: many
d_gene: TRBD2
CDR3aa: CASSSLAAESEQFF
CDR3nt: TGTGCCAGCAGTTCACTAGCGGCGGAGTCTGAGCAGTTCTTC

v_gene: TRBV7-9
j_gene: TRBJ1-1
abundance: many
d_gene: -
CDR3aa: CASILGTMNTEAFF
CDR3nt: TGTGCCAGCATATTAGGGACGATGAACACTGAAGCTTTCTTT

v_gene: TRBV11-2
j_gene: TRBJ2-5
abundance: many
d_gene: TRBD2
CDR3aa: CASSLVQLAGVETQYF
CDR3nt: TGTGCCAGCAGCTTAGTCCAACTAGCGGGAGTAGAGACCCAGTACTTC

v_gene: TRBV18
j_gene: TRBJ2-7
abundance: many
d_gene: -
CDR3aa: CASSPPSEAEQYF
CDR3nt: TGTGCCAGCTCACCCCCCTCGGAGGCGGAGCAGTACTTC

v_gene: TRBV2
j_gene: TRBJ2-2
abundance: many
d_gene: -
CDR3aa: CASSDPGFTGELFF
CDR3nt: TGTGCCAGCAGTGATCCGGGGTTCACCGGGGAGCTGTTTTTT

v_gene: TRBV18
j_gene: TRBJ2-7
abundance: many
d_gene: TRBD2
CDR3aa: CASSPPGRLAGAGYEQYF
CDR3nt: TGTGCCAGCTCACCACCGGGTCGACTAGCAGGCGCCGGCTACGAGCAGTACTTC

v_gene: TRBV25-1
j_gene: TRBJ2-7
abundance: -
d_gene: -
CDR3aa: CASSVSPNGQYF
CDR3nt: TGTGCCAGCAGCGTTTCCCCAAACGGGCAGTACTTC

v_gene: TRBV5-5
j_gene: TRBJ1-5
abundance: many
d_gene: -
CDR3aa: CASSPLARPQRGSSQPQHF
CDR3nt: TGTGCCAGCAGCCCGCTGGCTCGGCCACAGCGCGGTTCGAGTCAGCCCCAGCATTTT

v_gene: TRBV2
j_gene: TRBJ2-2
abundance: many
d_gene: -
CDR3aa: CASQTPTGELFF
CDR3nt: TGTGCCAGCCAGACCCCGACCGGGGAGCTGTTTTTT

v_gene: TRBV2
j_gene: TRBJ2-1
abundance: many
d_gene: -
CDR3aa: CARGREGRSGEQFF
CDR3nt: TGTGCCAGGGGGAGAGAGGGGCGTTCTGGTGAGCAGTTCTTC

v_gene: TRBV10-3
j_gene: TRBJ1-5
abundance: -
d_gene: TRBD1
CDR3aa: CAISESGTGVGNQPQHF
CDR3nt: TGTGCCATCAGTGAGTCTGGGACAGGGGTGGGCAATCAGCCCCAGCATTTT

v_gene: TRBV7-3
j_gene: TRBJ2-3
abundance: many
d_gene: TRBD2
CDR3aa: CASSQGGGASDTQYF
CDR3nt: TGTGCCAGCAGCCAAGGCGGGGGGGCCTCAGATACGCAGTATTTT

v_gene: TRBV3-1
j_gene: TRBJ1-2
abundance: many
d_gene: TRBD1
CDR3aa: CASSPRGRGLGGYTF
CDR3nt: TGTGCCAGCAGCCCTCGAGGCAGGGGGCTTGGTGGCTACACCTTC

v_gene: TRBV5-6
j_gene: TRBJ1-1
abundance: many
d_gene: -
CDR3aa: CASSTDGTTEAFF
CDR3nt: TGTGCCAGCAGTACGGACGGGACCACTGAAGCTTTCTTT

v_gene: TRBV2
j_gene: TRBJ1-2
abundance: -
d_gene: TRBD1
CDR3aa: CASSRDRSFSWGYTF
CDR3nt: TGTGCCAGCAGTCGGGACAGGTCCTTTTCTTGGGGCTACACCTTC

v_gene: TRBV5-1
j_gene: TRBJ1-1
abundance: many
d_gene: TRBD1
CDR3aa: CASSSGQGSSEAFF
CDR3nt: TGCGCCAGCAGCTCGGGACAGGGGTCGTCTGAAGCTTTCTTT

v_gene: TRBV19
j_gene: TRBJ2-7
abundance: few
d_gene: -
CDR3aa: CASKGYYEQYF
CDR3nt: TGTGCCAGTAAGGGATACTACGAGCAGTACTTC

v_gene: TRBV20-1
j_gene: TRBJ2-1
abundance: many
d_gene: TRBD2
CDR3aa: CSARGLAGRNEQFF
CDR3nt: TGCAGTGCTAGGGGCCTAGCGGGAAGGAATGAGCAGTTCTTC

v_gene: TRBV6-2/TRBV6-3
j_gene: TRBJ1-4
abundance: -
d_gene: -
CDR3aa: CASSFSQGYATNEKLFF
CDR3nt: TGTGCCAGCAGTTTTTCGCAGGGATATGCAACTAATGAAAAACTGTTTTTT

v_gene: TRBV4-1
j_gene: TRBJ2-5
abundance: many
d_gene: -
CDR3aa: CASSPPRSQETQYF
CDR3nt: TGCGCCAGCAGCCCCCCCCGGTCCCAAGAGACCCAGTACTTC

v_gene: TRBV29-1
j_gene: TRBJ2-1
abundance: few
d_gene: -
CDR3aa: CSGSEGFDNEQFF
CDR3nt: TGCAGCGGAAGCGAGGGATTCGACAATGAGCAGTTCTTC

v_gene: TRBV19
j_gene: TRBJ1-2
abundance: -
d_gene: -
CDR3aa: CASTQTRTSFDYTF
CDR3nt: TGTGCCAGTACCCAAACAAGGACATCCTTCGACTACACCTTC

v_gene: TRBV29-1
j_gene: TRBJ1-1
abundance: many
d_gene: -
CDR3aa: CSTLPVGTEAFF
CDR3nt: TGCAGCACTCTTCCCGTAGGCACTGAAGCTTTCTTT

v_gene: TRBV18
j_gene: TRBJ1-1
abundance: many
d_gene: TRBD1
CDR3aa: CASSPSGTANTEAFF
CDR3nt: TGTGCCAGCTCACCCTCCGGGACAGCCAACACTGAAGCTTTCTTT

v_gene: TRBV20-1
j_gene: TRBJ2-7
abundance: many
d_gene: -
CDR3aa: CSAQRRRPEQYF
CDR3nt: TGCAGTGCTCAGCGCAGGCGCCCCGAGCAGTACTTC

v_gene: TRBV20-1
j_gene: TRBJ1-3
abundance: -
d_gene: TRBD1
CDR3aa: CSAREIPRDRVDTIYF
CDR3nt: TGCAGTGCTAGAGAAATTCCCCGGGACAGGGTGGACACCATATATTTT

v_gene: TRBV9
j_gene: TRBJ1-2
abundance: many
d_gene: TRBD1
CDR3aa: CASTTGMNYGYTF
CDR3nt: TGTGCCAGCACGACAGGGATGAACTATGGCTACACCTTC

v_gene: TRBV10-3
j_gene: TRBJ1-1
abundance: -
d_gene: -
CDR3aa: CAISDSKGVAWGTEAFF
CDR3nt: TGTGCCATCAGTGATTCGAAGGGCGTTGCCTGGGGCACTGAAGCTTTCTTT

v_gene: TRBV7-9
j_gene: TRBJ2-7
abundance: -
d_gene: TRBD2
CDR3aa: CASSSARTSTSYEQYF
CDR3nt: TGTGCCAGCAGCTCGGCTCGGACTAGCACCTCCTACGAGCAGTACTTC

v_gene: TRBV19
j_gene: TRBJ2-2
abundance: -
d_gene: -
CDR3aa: CASSGVGTGELFF
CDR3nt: TGTGCCAGTTCCGGGGTGGGGACCGGGGAGCTGTTTTTT

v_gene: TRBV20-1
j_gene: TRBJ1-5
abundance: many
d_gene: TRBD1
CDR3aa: CSAGDRDQPQHF
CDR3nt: TGCAGTGCTGGAGACAGGGATCAGCCCCAGCATTTT

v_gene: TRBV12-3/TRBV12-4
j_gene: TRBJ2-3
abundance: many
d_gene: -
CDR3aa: CASSYSTGPTQYF
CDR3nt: TGTGCCAGCAGTTATTCTACAGGGCCTACGCAGTATTTT

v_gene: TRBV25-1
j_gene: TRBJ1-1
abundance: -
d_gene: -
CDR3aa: CASSEWGGNTEAFF
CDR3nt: TGTGCCAGCAGTGAATGGGGAGGGAACACTGAAGCTTTCTTT

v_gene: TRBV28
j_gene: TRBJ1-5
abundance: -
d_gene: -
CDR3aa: CASSTPLGVALNRPQHF
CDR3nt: TGTGCCAGCAGTACGCCGCTCGGGGTTGCCCTAAATCGGCCCCAGCATTTT

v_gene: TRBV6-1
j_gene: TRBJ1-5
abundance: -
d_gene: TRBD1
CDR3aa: CASRTGTGRSNQPQHF
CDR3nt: TGTGCCAGCAGAACCGGGACAGGGAGGAGCAATCAGCCCCAGCATTTT

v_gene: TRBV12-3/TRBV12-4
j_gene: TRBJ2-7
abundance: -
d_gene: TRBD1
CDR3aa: CASSFDRGPAEQYF
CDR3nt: TGTGCCAGCAGTTTCGACAGGGGTCCTGCCGAGCAGTACTTC

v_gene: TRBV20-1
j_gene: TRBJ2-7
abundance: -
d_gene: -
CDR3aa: CSARDGRKYEQYF
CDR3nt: TGCAGTGCTAGAGATGGGCGGAAATACGAGCAGTACTTC

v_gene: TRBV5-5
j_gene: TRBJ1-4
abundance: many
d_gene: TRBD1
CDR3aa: CASSWTGAYGSANEKLFF
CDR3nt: TGTGCCAGCAGCTGGACAGGAGCCTATGGCTCAGCTAATGAAAAACTGTTTTTT

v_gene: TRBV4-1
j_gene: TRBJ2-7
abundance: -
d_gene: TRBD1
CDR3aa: CASSQDDRAFYEQYF
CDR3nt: TGCGCCAGCAGCCAAGATGACAGGGCCTTCTACGAGCAGTACTTC

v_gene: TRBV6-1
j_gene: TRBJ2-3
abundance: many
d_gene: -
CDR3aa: CASSTLGAHTDTQYF
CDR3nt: TGTGCCAGCAGCACCTTAGGGGCCCACACAGATACGCAGTATTTT

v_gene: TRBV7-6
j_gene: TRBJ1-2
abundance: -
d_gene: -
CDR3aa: CASTPLVEVSGYTF
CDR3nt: TGTGCCAGCACCCCGCTTGTGGAGGTTTCTGGCTACACCTTC

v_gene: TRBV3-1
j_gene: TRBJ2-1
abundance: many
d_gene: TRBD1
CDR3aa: CASSRPGTGPEQFF
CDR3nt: TGTGCCAGCAGCCGTCCCGGGACAGGACCAGAGCAGTTCTTC

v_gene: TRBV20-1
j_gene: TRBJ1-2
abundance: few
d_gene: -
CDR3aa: CSAREDYGYTF
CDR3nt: TGCAGTGCTAGAGAGGACTATGGCTACACCTTC